The present T cell receptor (beta chain) was sequenced within a study of blood T cell repertoires in COVID-19. Study overall: T cells, B-cell-depleted T cells, or PBMCs provided the cDNA or gDNA that served as material.

Clones were read by immunoSEQ multiplex PCR, and TCRdb kept only the in-frame ones, dropping some. The table shows some 250,000 clones, with roughly 86% occurring only once. V lost 3 bases and J lost 1, with 9 bases in between. From germline, CDR1 is SGHAT and CDR2 FQNNGV. The CDR3 has 14 amino acids. The TCR originated in a woman younger than 45 who had recovered from COVID-19. The chain links TRBV11-2 to TRBJ2-5; D may be TRBD2 (5 bases). The source material was peripheral blood. The CDR3 region is CASSFQDFQETQYF. Written as DNA, the CDR3 is TGTGCCAGCAGCTTCCAGGACTTCCAAGAGACCCAGTACTTC.